Below, 32 T cell receptor beta chains from the same sample are listed, as sequenced in a study of long-term antiretroviral therapy in people with HIV. The assay, immunoSEQ v3.0, was run at survey level. Sequencing was performed with immunoSEQ multiplex PCR; in TCRdb, only in-frame clones are kept and a portion is missing. The data show about 40,000 clones, roughly 90% seen once. The sequencing used unsorted PBMCs, collected 1.2 years after starting antiretroviral therapy. Receptors originate from a woman aged 50 to 60 with HIV.

The genes are TRBV5-4 and TRBJ2-7, with 8 bases that match TRBD1. V gave up 3 bases and J gave up 1 base; unmatched junction bases: 6. This CDR3 region has 15 residues. Germline-derived CDR1 and CDR2 are SGHNT and YYREEE (reference sequence). The CDR3 sequence: CASSSGQEVSYEQYF. In DNA form, the CDR3 reads TGTGCCAGCAGCTCGGGACAGGAGGTGTCCTACGAGCAGTACTTC.

V usage is TRBV7-3 and J usage is TRBJ1-3; no definite D call. V shed 3 bases and J shed 6 bases, with 9 bases lying between them. The CDR3 length is 13 residues. Per germline, CDR1 SGHTA and CDR2 FQGTGA. The CDR3 sequence: CASSFAGENTIYF. CDR3 in DNA: TGTGCCAGCAGCTTCGCCGGAGAAAACACCATATATTTT.

The V call is TRBV2, the J call TRBJ1-1; 8 nucleotides match TRBD1. The CDR3 extends over 14 amino acids. Trimming took 6 bases from V and 0 from J; bases not matched to a gene: 3. CDR1 and CDR2 (germline): SNHLY, FYNNEI. The CDR3 here is CASSGQGMNTEAFF. The CDR3 DNA is TGTGCCAGCAGCGGACAGGGCATGAACACTGAAGCTTTCTTT. Supplemented by reference TRBV2 and TRBJ1-1, the full variable domain reads EPEVTQTPSHQVTQMGQEVILRCVPISNHLYFYWYRQILGQKVEFLVSFYNNEISEKSEIFDDQFSVERPDGSNFTLKIRSTKLEDSAMYFCASSGQGMNTEAFFGQGTRLTVV.

The gene calls are TRBV27 and TRBJ1-4; the D gene is possibly TRBD1 (5 bases). CDR3 size: 14 residues. CDR1 MNHEY and CDR2 SMNVEV come from the germline V gene (reference sequence). V was cut by 2 bases and J by 6 bases, with 10 bases left in between. CDR3 residues: CASSLGGVHEKLFF. CDR3 nucleotide sequence: TGTGCCAGCAGTTTAGGAGGGGTGCATGAAAAACTGTTTTTT.

The chain combines TRBV10-3 with TRBJ1-2, with TRBD1 as a possible D gene (6 bases). Germline V gene sequence: CDR1 ENHRY, CDR2 SYGVKD. The V end was cut by 3 bases, the J end by 8 bases, with 22 bases between. The CDR3 totals 16 residues. CDR3 DNA sequence: TGTGCCATCAGTGATTCTGGCCGGACAGTCGGGGCCGGCTACACCTTC. This translates into CAISDSGRTVGAGYTF.

The V gene is TRBV5-1, the J gene TRBJ2-1; TRBD2 matches at 13 bases. V was clipped by 1 base and J by 8 bases; unmatched bases: 6. The CDR3 has 16 residues. Germline-derived CDR1 and CDR2 are SGHRS and YFSETQ. The CDR3 nucleotides are TGCGCCAGCAGCTTGTTAACTAGCGGGGGGGAACATGAGCAGTTCTTC. Residues: CASSLLTSGGEHEQFF.

This clone was detected a few times. The chain combines TRBV19 with TRBJ2-5, with D maybe TRBD1 (5 bases). Germline V CDR1 and CDR2: LNHDA, SQIVND (reference sequence). CDR3 length: 15 amino acids. V shed 3 bases and J shed 4 bases, with 15 bases lying between them. CDR3 nucleotides: TGTGCCAGTAGTATTAGGCAGGGAAAGGCAGAGACCCAGTACTTC. It yields the protein CASSIRQGKAETQYF. The whole variable domain, filled in from reference TRBV19 and TRBJ2-5, reads DGGITQSPKYLFRKEGQNVTLSCEQNLNHDAMYWYRQDPGQGLRLIYYSQIVNDFQKGDIAEGYSVSREKKESFPLTVTSAQKNPTAFYLCASSIRQGKAETQYFGPGTRLLVL.

The chain has TRBV19 and TRBJ1-4, with D possibly matching TRBD1 (5 bases). Trimming removed 4 bases at V and 8 bases at J, with 17 bases between. CDR1 and CDR2 (germline): LNHDA, SQIVND (reference sequence). The CDR3 has 15 residues. CDR3 sequence (DNA): TGTGCCAGTAGTACTCCCTCCCTTGGGGGGGAAAAACTGTTTTTT. Its protein product is CASSTPSLGGEKLFF. The full variable domain, rest sourced from reference TRBV19 and TRBJ1-4, is DGGITQSPKYLFRKEGQNVTLSCEQNLNHDAMYWYRQDPGQGLRLIYYSQIVNDFQKGDIAEGYSVSREKKESFPLTVTSAQKNPTAFYLCASSTPSLGGEKLFFGSGTQLSVL.

In its sample, this clone was seen once. This chain uses TRBV5-1 with TRBJ2-2; 8 bases are a match to TRBD1. Germline loops: CDR1 SGHRS, CDR2 YFSETQ. V lost 4 bases and J lost 2; bases outside the gene matches: 7. The CDR3 sequence is 16 residues long. The CDR3 spells CASSPAQGGNTGELFF. The CDR3 region has the DNA TGCGCCAGCAGCCCGGCACAGGGGGGAAACACCGGGGAGCTGTTTTTT. The variable domain in full, completed from reference TRBV5-1 and TRBJ2-2, reads KAGVTQTPRYLIKTRGQQVTLSCSPISGHRSVSWYQQTPGQGLQFLFEYFSETQRNKGNFPGRFSGRQFSNSRSEMNVSTLELGDSALYLCASSPAQGGNTGELFFGEGSRLTVL.

This sequence joins TRBV6-6 and TRBJ1-1, with TRBD1 matching over 7 bases. Unmatched junction bases numbered 0, after V lost 5 bases and J lost 3 bases. The V gene's germline CDR1 is MNHNY and CDR2 SVGAGI (reference sequence). This CDR3 comprises 12 residues. The CDR3 nucleotides are TGTGCCAGCAGTACAGGGGACACTGAAGCTTTCTTT. As protein: CASSTGDTEAFF.

This chain connects TRBV11-1 to TRBJ1-1; TRBD1 might be the D (6 bases). V lost 1 base, J lost 6 bases, and 12 bases lay in between. Germline CDR1 is SGHAT and CDR2 is FQDESV (reference sequence). The CDR3 loop spans 14 amino acids. The CDR3 loop reads CASSLGRGGSEAFF. Written as DNA, the CDR3 is TGTGCCAGCAGCTTAGGCAGGGGAGGCTCTGAAGCTTTCTTT.

The chain is built from TRBV13 and TRBJ1-1; 10 positions match TRBD1. This CDR3 contains 15 residues. Germline assignment: CDR1 PRHDT and CDR2 FYEKMQ (reference sequence). Trimming removed 5 bases from V and 5 bases from J; junction bases left unmatched: 8. CDR3 protein: CASSPRQGARTEAFF. The CDR3 DNA reads as TGTGCCAGCAGCCCAAGACAGGGGGCGCGAACTGAAGCTTTCTTT.

V gene TRBV29-1 combines with J gene TRBJ2-5; 12 nucleotides line up with TRBD1. V lost 7 bases to trimming and J lost 3 bases; unmatched junction nucleotides: 6. Germline V gene data show CDR1 as SQVTM and CDR2 as ANQGSEA. CDR3 length: 14 residues. CDR3 bases: TGCAGCGCTGGGACAGGGGGCCTCGAAGAGACCCAGTACTTC. This translates into CSAGTGGLEETQYF.

The chain has TRBV6-6 and TRBJ2-7, with 7 bases that match TRBD1. Germline CDR1 MNHNY, CDR2 SVGAGI (reference sequence). This CDR3 comprises 14 residues. The V gene end was trimmed by 2 bases and the J gene end by 7 bases; junction bases not matched to a gene: 8. CDR3 nucleotide sequence: TGTGCCAGCAGTTACACAGACAGGGAAGGTGAGCAGTACTTC. It codes for CASSYTDREGEQYF.

This rearrangement joins TRBV19 to TRBJ1-2; a possible D gene is TRBD1 (5 bases). Germline loops: CDR1 LNHDA, CDR2 SQIVND (reference sequence). The CDR3 has 14 residues. V gave up 6 bases and J gave up 4 bases, with 15 bases separating them. Here the CDR3 reads CASSRDGGIYGYTF. The CDR3 DNA is TGTGCCAGTAGCCGGGACGGAGGGATCTATGGCTACACCTTC.

This rearrangement joins TRBV9 to TRBJ1-2, with TRBD1 identical over 7 bases. This CDR3 is built from 15 residues. Germline-derived CDR1 and CDR2 are SGDLS and YYNGEE. The trim removed 6 bases at V and 0 bases at J, leaving 8 bases unmatched. CDR3 region: CASTSQGEANYGYTF. The DNA of the CDR3 is TGTGCCAGCACATCCCAGGGGGAGGCTAACTATGGCTACACCTTC.

The rearrangement joins TRBV7-2 to TRBJ2-5, with D hard to call. Germline values: CDR1 SGHTA, CDR2 FQGNSA. V was cut by 3 bases and J by 5 bases, with 7 bases left in between. CDR3 length: 12 amino acids. CDR3 in amino acids: CASSFLSETQYF. As DNA, the CDR3 is TGTGCCAGCAGCTTCCTTAGCGAGACCCAGTACTTC.

This clone was counted only a few times. The chain couples TRBV27 to TRBJ1-2; TRBD1 might be the D (6 bases). The CDR3 loop spans 16 amino acids. The ends were cut back, 1 base at V and 6 bases at J, with 18 bases in the middle. Germline V gene data show CDR1 as MNHEY and CDR2 as SMNVEV (reference sequence). As DNA, the CDR3 is TGTGCCAGCAGTTTATTCGCGGCAGGGAGGGGGGATGGCTACACCTTC. Translation gives CASSLFAAGRGDGYTF.

V is TRBV19 and J is TRBJ2-1, with 8 nucleotides matching TRBD1. Per germline, CDR1 LNHDA and CDR2 SQIVND (reference sequence). The CDR3 totals 13 residues. The V gene end was trimmed by 4 bases and the J gene end by 6 bases; junction bases not matched to a gene: 2. The CDR3 nucleotides are TGTGCCAGTAGTAAGGACAGGGCCAATGAGCAGTTCTTC. Protein product: CASSKDRANEQFF.

The rearrangement joins TRBV4-2 to TRBJ2-5, with D perhaps TRBD2 (6 bases). The germline V gene has CDR1 LGHNA and CDR2 YNFKEQ. V shed 5 bases and J shed 5 bases, with 21 bases lying between them. There are 16 residues in the CDR3. CDR3 sequence reads: CASSSNLAASKETQYF. For the CDR3, the DNA is TGTGCCAGCAGCTCCAATTTAGCGGCCTCCAAGGAGACCCAGTACTTC.

The chain links TRBV11-1 to TRBJ2-3; D is perhaps TRBD1 (5 bases). Germline CDR1 and CDR2: SGHAT and FQDESV (reference sequence). Trimming stripped 5 bases from V and 6 bases from J, with 18 bases between. CDR3 length: 15 residues. Written as DNA, the CDR3 is TGTGCCAGCAGCCCCCAAACGGCAGGGCTGGATACGCAGTATTTT. Residues: CASSPQTAGLDTQYF. Looking up the rest from reference TRBV11-1 and TRBJ2-3 gives the full variable domain: EAEVAQSPRYKITEKSQAVAFWCDPISGHATLYWYRQILGQGPELLVQFQDESVVDDSQLPKDRFSAERLKGVDSTLKIQPAELGDSAMYLCASSPQTAGLDTQYFGPGTRLTVL.

This chain links TRBV6-4 with TRBJ1-1; 8 bases align to TRBD1. The V and J ends lost 0 bases and 4 bases, in that order; junction bases with no gene match: 4. The germline CDR1 and CDR2 sequences are MRHNA and SNTAGT. This CDR3 is built from 15 residues. CDR3 region: CASSDSTGGTTEAFF. In nucleotides, the CDR3 is TGTGCCAGCAGTGACTCAACAGGGGGTACCACTGAAGCTTTCTTT.

The chain has TRBV7-8 and TRBJ2-5, with 11 positions matching TRBD1. Trimming cost V 5 bases and J 5 bases; bases outside gene matches: 7. The CDR3 is 15 amino acids. CDR1 and CDR2 (germline): SGHVS, FQNEAQ. The CDR3 DNA reads as TGTGCCAGCAGCCACCGGACAGGGGGCGGGGAGACCCAGTACTTC. Protein: CASSHRTGGGETQYF.

The V call is TRBV7-3, the J call TRBJ2-5, with 9 positions matching TRBD2. CDR3 size: 15 residues. The V gene's germline CDR1 is SGHTA and CDR2 FQGTGA. The V gene end was trimmed by 2 bases and the J gene end by 5 bases; junction bases not matched to a gene: 6. CDR3 amino acids: CASSLVGLASETQYF. DNA of the CDR3: TGTGCCAGCAGCTTAGTGGGACTAGCTTCCGAGACCCAGTACTTC.

J is TRBJ2-7 and V is TRBV5-1; D unresolved. This CDR3 spans 13 amino acids. V lost 4 bases, J lost 5 bases, and 13 bases lay in between. Germline V gene lookup returns CDR1 SGHRS and CDR2 YFSETQ. CDR3 coding DNA: TGCGCCAGCAGCCCCTACCCAGGTAACGAGCAGTACTTC. This codes for CASSPYPGNEQYF.

V gene TRBV30 combines with J gene TRBJ1-2, with no clear D. Trimming left V 2 bases short and J 3 bases short, with 19 bases between. This CDR3 has 16 amino acids. Germline CDR1 and CDR2: GTSNPN and SVGIG (reference sequence). The CDR3 region is CAWSPAKIPAYYGYTF. The CDR3, as DNA: TGTGCCTGGAGTCCCGCCAAAATACCCGCCTACTATGGCTACACCTTC.

This chain uses TRBV9 with TRBJ1-4, with TRBD1 matching 7 bases. The length of the CDR3 is 16 residues. Losses at the gene ends were 0 bases for V and 5 bases for J; bases not matched to a gene: 7. Germline V gene data show CDR1 as SGDLS and CDR2 as YYNGEE. The CDR3 is CASSVDLGTENEKLFF. CDR3 nucleotide sequence: TGTGCCAGCAGCGTAGACCTTGGGACAGAGAATGAAAAACTGTTTTTT.

The chain has TRBV16 and TRBJ2-5; D uncertain. There are 11 residues in the CDR3. In germline, CDR1 is KGHSY, CDR2 FQNENV. V gave up 6 bases and J gave up 3 bases, with 5 bases separating them. DNA of the CDR3: TGTGCCAGCAGTCGTAAAGAGACCCAGTACTTC. Its protein product is CASSRKETQYF.

The chain uses TRBV30 and TRBJ1-6; TRBD1 matches at 7 bases. J lost 9 bases, V lost 5 bases, and 4 bases had no gene match. The length of the CDR3 is 12 residues. Per the germline V gene, CDR1 is GTSNPN and CDR2 is SVGIG (reference sequence). The CDR3 here is CAWDREGSPLHF. Written as DNA, the CDR3 is TGTGCCTGGGACAGGGAGGGTTCACCCCTCCACTTT.

The CDR3, as DNA: TGTGCCAGCAGCCTTAGCGGGACCAGCACAGATACGCAGTATTTT. Residues: CASSLSGTSTDTQYF. The V and J genes are TRBV7-9 and TRBJ2-3; 8 positions agree with TRBD2. The CDR3 totals 15 residues. V lost 5 bases and J lost 0; bases outside the gene matches: 4. CDR1 is SEHNR and CDR2 is FQNEAQ in the germline V gene (reference sequence).

The chain uses TRBV10-3 and TRBJ2-3; D may be TRBD1 (6 bases). V was clipped by 4 bases and J by 2 bases, with 13 bases between them. The CDR3 runs 15 residues. The germline V gene has CDR1 ENHRY and CDR2 SYGVKD. The CDR3 reads CAISARDTYTDTQYF. The CDR3 DNA reads as TGTGCCATCAGTGCCCGGGACACCTACACAGATACGCAGTATTTT.

Here the CDR3 DNA reads TGTGCCAGCAGTTACTCGGGGACTCAGAATCAGCCCCAGCATTTT. This codes for CASSYSGTQNQPQHF. V gene TRBV6-6 combines with J gene TRBJ1-5; D perhaps matches TRBD1 (5 bases). The germline CDR1 and CDR2 sequences are MNHNY and SVGAGI (reference sequence). Trimming shortened V by 0 bases and J by 4 bases, and 10 bases separated the two germline ends. This CDR3 is 15 amino acids long.